The 20 T cell receptor beta chains below were found in one sample sequenced in a study of T cells after yellow fever vaccination (dated by TCRdb to 2018 to 2020). In the paper's terms, the treatment or condition label means: live attenuated yellow fever vaccine strain. Library creation used 5' RACE. The instrument given in TCRdb is Illumina HiSeq 2500. The raw public data were reprocessed by TCRdb itself: fastp quality trimming at Q25, MiXCR clonotype calling, in-frame beta chains only. Every entry covers one CDR3 protein and lists the most common genes and DNA from its rows. The sample table holds approximately 350,000 distinct CDR3 sequences, of which 11% were seen once. The ten most abundant clones make up roughly 18% of the sample. The sequenced sample was PBMCs, obtained on the day of the first yellow fever vaccination. These receptors were taken from a man between 18 and 29 years old who received the YFV17D yellow fever vaccine.

The sample holds a few counts of this clonotype. V gene TRBV7-3 combines with J gene TRBJ2-1; D gene uncertain. CDR1 SGHTA and CDR2 FQGTGA come from the germline V gene. CDR3 length: 12 amino acids. V was cut by 5 bases and J by 8 bases, with 10 bases left in between. The CDR3 is CASSDRIDEQFF. In nucleotides, the CDR3 is TGTGCCAGCAGCGATCGTATAGATGAGCAGTTCTTC.

The chain combines TRBV3-1 with TRBJ2-5; 11 bases agree with TRBD2. The trim removed 2 bases at V and 2 bases at J, leaving 4 bases unmatched. CDR1 is LGHDT and CDR2 is YNNKEL in the germline V gene (reference sequence). This CDR3 contains 16 residues. The CDR3 protein is CASSQRLAGGQETQYF. In DNA, the CDR3 is TGTGCCAGCAGCCAACGTCTAGCGGGGGGACAAGAGACCCAGTACTTC.

CDR3 DNA: TGTGCCAGTAGCGACTGGGGGGTCGGGGAGACCCAGTACTTC. Amino acids: CASSDWGVGETQYF. The chain recombines TRBV19 with TRBJ2-5; TRBD2 might be the D (6 bases). CDR1 is LNHDA and CDR2 is SQIVND in the germline V gene (reference sequence). The CDR3 extends over 14 amino acids. Trimming removed 6 bases from V and 5 bases from J, with 16 bases in between.

This clonotype was found a few times. The chain recombines TRBV2 with TRBJ1-2, with a possible D match to TRBD1 (5 bases). V lost 1 base, J lost 4 bases, and 13 bases lay in between. Germline V gives CDR1 SNHLY, CDR2 FYNNEI. The CDR3 contains 15 residues. CDR3 in DNA: TGTGCCAGCAGTGAAGATTACAGGAGTTTCTATGGCTACACCTTC. Protein product: CASSEDYRSFYGYTF.

This clonotype has more than one count but fewer than ten. The genes are TRBV11-1 and TRBJ1-1; D is possibly TRBD1 (5 bases). Trimming removed 0 bases at V and 4 bases at J, with 27 bases between. The length of the CDR3 is 20 residues. Germline loops: CDR1 SGHAT, CDR2 FQDESV (reference sequence). The CDR3 loop reads CASSLAWGRRGNGRGTEAFF. The CDR3 DNA follows: TGTGCCAGCAGCTTAGCGTGGGGTCGAAGGGGCAACGGGCGGGGCACTGAAGCTTTCTTT.

This clonotype was recorded at least ten times. J is TRBJ1-6 and V is TRBV7-2; no firm D call. Germline CDR1 is SGHTA and CDR2 is FQGNSA. CDR3 length: 14 amino acids. Deletions cut 3 bases from V and 9 bases from J, with 12 bases between. CDR3 sequence (DNA): TGTGCCAGCAGCTTTCAAGGGTTCTTTTCACCCCTCCACTTT. This encodes CASSFQGFFSPLHF.

V usage is TRBV28 and J usage is TRBJ1-2; a possible D gene is TRBD1 (5 bases). V lost 7 bases and J 4 bases, leaving 16 bases between the germline ends. Germline values: CDR1 MDHEN, CDR2 SYDVKM. This CDR3 spans 14 amino acids. CDR3 region: CASTSTGGGYGYTF. CDR3 DNA sequence: TGTGCCAGCACCTCAACCGGGGGGGGCTATGGCTACACCTTC.

The rearrangement links TRBV20-1 to TRBJ1-4; D might be TRBD1 (5 bases). Germline V CDR1 and CDR2: DFQATT, SNEGSKA (reference sequence). CDR3 length: 13 residues. V lost 5 bases and J 8 bases, leaving 15 bases between the germline ends. Written as DNA, the CDR3 is TGCAGTGCTCCCCCCCCGGGGGGGGAAAAACTGTTTTTT. It specifies CSAPPPGGEKLFF.

The sample holds a few counts of this clonotype. The chain carries TRBV7-9 and TRBJ2-2; D is unresolved. The CDR3 extends over 16 amino acids. With 6 bases removed from V and 0 bases from J, the gap between germline ends came to 14 bases. Germline assignment: CDR1 SEHNR and CDR2 FQNEAQ (reference sequence). The DNA of the CDR3 is TGTGCCAGCAGACATGTGCGACCCGCGAACACCGGGGAGCTGTTTTTT. Protein product: CASRHVRPANTGELFF.

J is TRBJ2-3 and V is TRBV11-1; TRBD2 matches at 9 bases. The germline gives CDR1 SGHAT, CDR2 FQDESV (reference sequence). J lost 0 bases, V lost 2 bases, and 12 bases had no gene match. The CDR3 runs to 19 residues. The chain's CDR3 is CASSLTGTSRPSSTDTQYF. The CDR3 DNA follows: TGTGCCAGCAGCTTAACCGGGACTAGCCGCCCGAGTAGCACAGATACGCAGTATTTT.

This clonotype was found a few times. This rearrangement joins TRBV23-1 to TRBJ2-4; 10 nucleotides agree with TRBD1. TRBV23-1 is placed among ORFs of uncertain function. The CDR3 is 19 amino acids. V trimming: 4 bases; J trimming: 1 base; junction bases outside the gene matches: 13. The CDR3 coding sequence is TGCGCCAGCAGTCTAGGGACAGGGGCTCGACTTAGGGCCAAAAACATTCAGTACTTC. This codes for CASSLGTGARLRAKNIQYF.

This clonotype was observed many times. V gene TRBV5-1 combines with J gene TRBJ2-5, with D hard to call. CDR3 length: 13 amino acids. Germline CDR1 SGHRS, CDR2 YFSETQ. The germline V and J ends were trimmed by 5 bases and 4 bases, with 12 bases remaining between them. The CDR3 is CASSFTSPETQYF. As DNA, the CDR3 is TGCGCCAGCAGTTTCACTTCGCCAGAGACCCAGTACTTC.

This clonotype was observed a handful of times. The chain is built from TRBV9 and TRBJ2-3; 9 nucleotides align to TRBD2. CDR1 and CDR2 from the germline V gene are SGDLS and YYNGEE. The V segment lost 4 bases and the J segment 2 bases; nucleotides outside the gene matches: 8. The CDR3 runs to 16 residues. The CDR3 reads CASSFGTSRTTDTQYF. The CDR3 nucleotides read TGTGCCAGCAGCTTCGGGACTAGCAGAACCACAGATACGCAGTATTTT.

The genes are TRBV7-2 and TRBJ2-5; D possibly uses TRBD1 or TRBD2 (5 bases each). Germline V CDR1 and CDR2: SGHTA, FQGNSA. Trimming stripped 11 bases from V and 1 base from J, with 14 bases between. CDR3 length: 13 residues. CDR3 amino acids: CAGGNGAQETQYF. CDR3 DNA: TGTGCCGGTGGGAACGGGGCCCAAGAGACCCAGTACTTC.

This clonotype was observed a handful of times. V usage is TRBV7-9 and J usage is TRBJ2-6, with a tentative D call TRBD2 (5 bases). The CDR3 sequence is 16 residues long. The V and J ends lost 1 base and 0 bases respectively, with 7 bases between them. The germline CDR1 and CDR2 sequences are SEHNR and FQNEAQ (reference sequence). In DNA, the CDR3 is TGTGCCAGCAGCTTAGTCGGGATCTCTGGGGCCAACGTCCTGACTTTC. Translation gives CASSLVGISGANVLTF.

This clonotype was counted only a few times. The chain recombines TRBV24-1 with TRBJ1-1; D ambiguous. Germline loops: CDR1 KGHDR, CDR2 SFDVKD. The CDR3 extends over 15 amino acids. Trimming stripped 4 bases from V and 5 bases from J, with 16 bases between. CDR3 nucleotide sequence: TGTGCCACCAGTGACCCCACGGAGGGCCGGACTGAAGCTTTCTTT. Residues: CATSDPTEGRTEAFF.

The chain uses TRBV20-1 and TRBJ2-3; D not certain. The germline gives CDR1 DFQATT, CDR2 SNEGSKA (reference sequence). CDR3 length: 12 residues. Trimming shortened V by 3 bases and J by 2 bases, and 6 bases separated the two germline ends. CDR3 sequence reads: CSASQATDTQYF. The CDR3 DNA reads as TGCAGTGCTAGTCAGGCCACAGATACGCAGTATTTT.

V and J are TRBV29-1 and TRBJ2-1; the match to TRBD2 covers 11 bases. V shed 5 bases and J 0 bases; nucleotides not matched to a gene: 15. The germline V gene has CDR1 SQVTM and CDR2 ANQGSEA. The CDR3 spans 19 residues. DNA of the CDR3: TGCAGCGTTCATCCCCCCGGGACTAGCGGCTTCCTCTCCTACAATGAGCAGTTCTTC. Amino acid sequence: CSVHPPGTSGFLSYNEQFF.

The genes are TRBV20-1 and TRBJ1-4, with D perhaps matching TRBD1 (6 bases). Trimming cost V 3 bases and J 0 bases, with 14 bases left between them. The CDR3 has 16 amino acids. Germline-derived CDR1 and CDR2 are DFQATT and SNEGSKA (reference sequence). CDR3 protein: CSASLQGDATNEKLFF. The CDR3 bases are TGCAGTGCTAGCCTACAGGGTGATGCAACTAATGAAAAACTGTTTTTT.

For this clonotype: The junction does not match germline at one end; this may be a read error. The genes are TRBV14 and TRBJ2-2, with TRBD1 matching 7 bases. This CDR3 spans 17 amino acids. CDR1 SGHDN and CDR2 FVKESK come from the germline V gene. For the CDR3, the DNA is TGTTCCAGCAGCCAAGACAGGGCTAGGGAAATCACCGGGGAGCTGTTTTTT. The encoded protein is CSSSQDRAREITGELFF.